This TCR beta chain was recorded in a study of CD8 T cells in Susac syndrome. Findings and limits, study-wide: The study's TCR sequencing and HLA analysis drew on a certain number of individuals. That number was acknowledged as relatively small.

Sequencing of TCR beta was carried out in blood CD8+ and CD4+ T cells. Isolation of CD8+ and CD4+ T cells was performed negatively, whereas enrichment of TEMRA cells was done by FACS. The length of the CDR3 is 10 residues. V was shortened by 6 bases and J by 12 bases, with 14 bases between the two germline ends. The germline V gene has CDR1 GTSNPN and CDR2 SVGIG (reference sequence). When the RNA was reverse transcribed, random hexamers were used with an input of roughly 0.45 to 1 ug. By means of immunoSEQ multiplex PCR, TCR beta CDR3 spanning 54 Vbeta and 13 Jbeta underwent amplification. TCRdb used MiXCR to reprocess the immunoSEQ multiplex PCR reads, holding one entry per CDR3 protein. Of about 100,000 distinct CDR3 sequences listed, 90% to 95% were seen once; the top ten hold roughly 0.3%. Details on this clonotype: Its target is not known.

V is TRBV30 and J is TRBJ2-5; a possible D gene is TRBD2 (6 bases). The sequenced material came from CD8+ T cells from PBMCs. This receptor was identified in a human donor in good health. The CDR3 DNA reads TGTGCCTGCCCCGGGACTTCGAAGTACTTC. Protein: CACPGTSKYF.